The clone carrying this T cell receptor beta chain is medium-sized within its sample. Germline CDR1 is MNHNS and CDR2 is SASEGT. CDR3 length equals 15 residues. V lost 6 bases, J lost 1 base, and 12 bases lay in between. TCRdb processed the 5' RACE reads anew with MiXCR; each CDR3 protein has one entry. The table records roughly 4,000 distinct CDR3 sequences, about 9% of them present only once. This specimen belongs to a study of spatial heterogeneity in lung cancer. Time point given: sample taken at primary tumor resection. The chain uses TRBV6-1 and TRBJ2-2; D tentatively reads TRBD1 or TRBD2 (5 bases each). Sequenced here: normal lung tissue next to the tumor, sampled at surgery. This sequence originates from a female donor with early-stage non-small cell lung cancer. CDR3 amino acids: CASRYGTVNTGELFF. DNA of the CDR3: TGTGCCAGCAGATATGGGACGGTGAACACCGGGGAGCTGTTTTTT.